These T cell receptor beta chains were read from a single sample in a study of metastatic and nonmetastatic thyroid tumors. Using MiXCR, TCRdb reanalyzed the PCR reads. This table has tens of thousands of clones, roughly 17% appearing once. The sample comprised blood. These receptors originate from a male donor with papillary thyroid cancer or a benign thyroid nodule (not recorded which). Some clones in this sample may be carry-over from other donors' samples. Each CDR3 is given with its conserved first and last residue. D genes are given only for firm matches. Part of the rows lack a size; the others show once, few, many or a class for expanded clones.

d_gene | j_gene | abundance | v_gene | CDR3aa | CDR3nt
- | TRBJ1-3 | - | TRBV19 | CASSPPVGTGNTIYF | TGTGCCAGTAGTCCTCCGGTTGGGACGGGAAACACCATATATTTT
- | TRBJ2-7 | many | TRBV10-3 | CAISPGPPAYEQYF | TGTGCCATCAGTCCGGGACCGCCAGCCTACGAGCAGTACTTC
- | TRBJ2-2 | few | TRBV6-5 | CASSYGKTGELFF | TGTGCCAGCAGTTACGGGAAGACCGGGGAGCTGTTTTTT
TRBD1 | TRBJ1-2 | few | TRBV28 | CASSGLGATGLVNGYTF | TGTGCCAGCAGTGGCCTGGGGGCGACAGGGCTAGTGAATGGCTACACCTTC
- | TRBJ2-1 | many | TRBV25-1 | CASRPGHYNEQFF | TGTGCCAGCAGACCGGGACACTACAATGAGCAGTTCTTC
TRBD2 | TRBJ2-6 | many | TRBV5-4 | CASSTGLVNSGANVLTF | TGTGCCAGCAGCACGGGACTAGTCAACTCTGGGGCCAACGTCCTGACTTTC
- | TRBJ2-1 | - | TRBV20-1 | CSAESVVATQFF | TGCAGTGCGGAATCCGTAGTGGCCACGCAGTTCTTC
- | TRBJ2-5 | many | TRBV20-1 | CSARLVEETQYF | TGCAGTGCGAGACTAGTAGAAGAGACCCAGTACTTC
- | TRBJ1-2 | many | TRBV25-1 | CASSDGFTTYGYTF | TGTGCCAGCAGTGACGGGTTTACTACCTATGGCTACACCTTC
TRBD1 | TRBJ2-5 | many | TRBV11-2 | CASSRTGGEGETQYF | TGTGCCAGCAGCCGCACAGGGGGCGAGGGCGAGACCCAGTACTTC
- | TRBJ2-7 | many | TRBV29-1 | CSATRGSDSGGQYF | TGCAGCGCCACCCGCGGCAGCGACTCCGGAGGGCAGTATTTC
- | TRBJ1-4 | few | TRBV6-1 | CASSDSLATNEKLFF | TGTGCCAGCAGTGATAGCCTAGCAACTAATGAAAAACTGTTTTTT
- | TRBJ2-7 | many | TRBV28 | CASSFTGDGYEQYF | TGTGCCAGCAGTTTCACGGGGGATGGGTACGAGCAGTACTTC
TRBD1 | TRBJ1-1 | few | TRBV27 | CARTLDRGDTEAFF | TGTGCCAGGACCTTAGACAGGGGAGACACTGAAGCTTTCTTT
TRBD1 | TRBJ1-1 | - | TRBV28 | CASSAPGTGETEAFF | TGTGCCAGCAGTGCTCCCGGGACAGGAGAGACTGAGGCTTTCTTT
- | TRBJ2-7 | many | TRBV9 | CASSAGGSTYEQYF | TGTGCCAGCAGCGCAGGAGGGAGTACATACGAGCAGTACTTC
- | TRBJ2-7 | few | TRBV5-1 | CASSLAGNSYEQYF | TGCGCCAGCAGCTTGGCGGGGAACTCCTACGAGCAGTACTTC